This entry lists 21 T cell receptor beta chains sequenced from one sample in a study of T cell responses to AZD1222 COVID-19 vaccine. Profiling relied on immunoSEQ multiplex PCR, and the TCRdb table lists in-frame clones only, not all of them. The sample lists 100,000 to 150,000 clones; around 87% were seen once. Sequences were derived from peripheral blood, sampled on day 0 of AZD1222 vaccination. All receptors come from an adult in good health.

The chain employs TRBV5-1 and TRBJ2-3; no clear D. The CDR3 is 15 amino acids. Trimming took off 2 bases at V and 1 base at J, with 11 bases between the two ends. CDR1 and CDR2 (germline): SGHRS, YFSETQ. The CDR3 coding sequence is TGCGCCAGCAGCTTCGACCCGGGCGGCACAGATACGCAGTATTTT. It is translated as CASSFDPGGTDTQYF. Full variable domain (remainder filled in from reference TRBV5-1 and TRBJ2-3): KAGVTQTPRYLIKTRGQQVTLSCSPISGHRSVSWYQQTPGQGLQFLFEYFSETQRNKGNFPGRFSGRQFSNSRSEMNVSTLELGDSALYLCASSFDPGGTDTQYFGPGTRLTVL.

V gene TRBV6-5 combines with J gene TRBJ2-7; 10 positions match TRBD1. Germline V gene data show CDR1 as MNHEY and CDR2 as SVGAGI. J lost 6 bases, V lost 1 base, and 6 bases had no gene match. The CDR3 loop spans 15 amino acids. The CDR3 nucleotides are TGTGCCAGCAGTTACTATGGGACAGGGGATTCCGAGCAGTACTTC. This translates into CASSYYGTGDSEQYF.

The CDR3 spells CASSIAVDEQYF. CDR3 DNA sequence: TGTGCCAGTAGTATAGCAGTGGACGAGCAGTACTTC. This chain links TRBV19 with TRBJ2-7; no reliable D call. CDR1 is LNHDA, CDR2 SQIVND, per germline (reference sequence). V lost 1 base, J lost 5 bases, and 6 bases lay in between. This CDR3 contains 12 residues.

The chain employs TRBV19 and TRBJ2-7, with D possibly matching TRBD2 (6 bases). CDR1 LNHDA and CDR2 SQIVND come from the germline V gene (reference sequence). V was cut by 5 bases and J by 9 bases, with 14 bases left in between. The CDR3 contains 12 residues. In DNA, the CDR3 is TGTGCCAGTAGTGGTGCGCCGGGACTGCAGTACTTC. Residues: CASSGAPGLQYF.

This sequence joins TRBV20-1 and TRBJ2-7; TRBD2 is a possible D gene (6 bases). CDR1 and CDR2 (germline): DFQATT, SNEGSKA (reference sequence). This CDR3 spans 11 amino acids. V was cut by 5 bases and J by 7 bases, with 12 bases left in between. CDR3 protein: CSAPAGSEQYF. The CDR3 DNA follows: TGCAGTGCTCCGGCCGGGAGTGAGCAGTACTTC.

The chain has TRBV9 and TRBJ2-7, with a possible D match to TRBD1 (5 bases). With 2 bases removed from V and 7 bases from J, the gap between germline ends came to 19 bases. Germline CDR1 SGDLS, CDR2 YYNGEE. This CDR3 is 15 amino acids long. Written as DNA, the CDR3 is TGTGCCAGCAGCGTCCAGGGCTCTGAGATAAAGGAGCAGTACTTC. Translated, it gives CASSVQGSEIKEQYF. Full variable domain (rest looked up from reference TRBV9 and TRBJ2-7): DSGVTQTPKHLITATGQRVTLRCSPRSGDLSVYWYQQSLDQGLQFLIQYYNGEERAKGNILERFSAQQFPDLHSELNLSSLELGDSALYFCASSVQGSEIKEQYFGPGTRLTVT.

V is TRBV18 and J is TRBJ2-7, with D perhaps matching TRBD2 (6 bases). Deletions cut 3 bases from V and 3 bases from J, with 12 bases between. The CDR3 is 14 residues long. Germline V gene lookup returns CDR1 KGHSH and CDR2 LQKENI. The CDR3 coding sequence is TGTGCCAGCTCACCCCATGGGGGAGGCTACGAGCAGTACTTC. It yields the protein CASSPHGGGYEQYF.

This clone was seen once. The gene calls are TRBV5-1 and TRBJ1-3; 8 bases line up with TRBD1. The CDR3 is 16 amino acids. V shed 4 bases, J shed 0 bases, and the junction held 6 bases outside the gene matches. Germline V gene sequence: CDR1 SGHRS, CDR2 YFSETQ. CDR3 bases: TGCGCCAGCAGCCCGGGACAGGTCAACTCTGGAAACACCATATATTTT. It is translated as CASSPGQVNSGNTIYF.

The chain employs TRBV9 and TRBJ2-7; D might be TRBD2 (5 bases). CDR1 and CDR2 (germline): SGDLS, YYNGEE. The CDR3 runs to 13 residues. The germline V and J ends were trimmed by 4 bases and 3 bases, with 11 bases remaining between them. The CDR3 DNA follows: TGTGCCAGCAGCCCCCTCGGGATCTACGAGCAGTACTTC. This gives the protein CASSPLGIYEQYF.

The V gene is TRBV6-5, the J gene TRBJ1-1; TRBD1 might be the D (5 bases). The V and J ends lost 0 bases and 0 bases respectively, with 8 bases between them. Germline lookup yields CDR1 MNHEY and CDR2 SVGAGI. This CDR3 contains 15 residues. The CDR3 bases are TGTGCCAGCAGTTACTCGTTGGGGGTGAACACTGAAGCTTTCTTT. As protein: CASSYSLGVNTEAFF.

V is TRBV19 and J is TRBJ1-1; no reliable D call. Trimming took 6 bases from V and 4 from J, leaving 12 bases between them. CDR1 and CDR2 (germline): LNHDA, SQIVND (reference sequence). This CDR3 comprises 13 residues. The chain's CDR3 is CASRGILLTEAFF. The CDR3 coding sequence is TGTGCCAGTAGGGGGATCTTGCTCACTGAAGCTTTCTTT.

The chain has TRBV18 and TRBJ1-5; no reliable D call. This CDR3 is 16 amino acids long. V was shortened by 3 bases and J by 0 bases, with 12 bases between the two germline ends. Germline CDR1 KGHSH, CDR2 LQKENI. CDR3 residues: CASSPQSRLSNQPQHF. The CDR3 DNA reads TGTGCCAGCTCACCCCAAAGCCGTCTTAGCAATCAGCCCCAGCATTTT.

The chain carries TRBV3-1 (or the pseudogene TRBV3-2) and TRBJ2-7, with TRBD2 as a possible D gene (5 bases). From germline, CDR1 is LGHDT and CDR2 YNNKEL (reference sequence). V lost 0 bases, J lost 4 bases, and 10 bases lay in between. The length of the CDR3 is 14 residues. DNA for the CDR3: TGTGCCAGCAGCCAAGATACTAGAAGGTACGAGCAGTACTTC. It is translated as CASSQDTRRYEQYF.

This chain links TRBV20-1 with TRBJ1-2, with no clear D. Germline-derived CDR1 and CDR2 are DFQATT and SNEGSKA (reference sequence). Trimming left V 3 bases short and J 4 bases short, with 15 bases between. The CDR3 loop spans 14 amino acids. CDR3 bases: TGCAGTGCTAGTCCGACCACAACTCCCTATGGCTACACCTTC. Its translation: CSASPTTTPYGYTF.

The CDR3: CASSKFRGYEQYF. The CDR3 DNA sequence: TGTGCCAGCAGCAAATTTAGAGGGTACGAGCAGTACTTC. The genes are TRBV21-1 and TRBJ2-7; the D call in the table, TRBD2, was not verified against the DNA. TRBV21-1 is marked as a pseudogene. This CDR3 comprises 13 residues.

The chain recombines TRBV9 with TRBJ2-2; 9 bases map to TRBD2. J lost 3 bases, V lost 0 bases, and 6 bases had no gene match. Germline V gene sequence: CDR1 SGDLS, CDR2 YYNGEE. The CDR3 extends over 17 amino acids. The CDR3 bases are TGTGCCAGCAGCGTAGTGGCGGGAGGGCTACACACCGGGGAGCTGTTTTTT. Protein: CASSVVAGGLHTGELFF.

This clone was found once. The rearrangement joins TRBV7-8 to TRBJ2-7; TRBD2 matches at 9 bases. Trimming took 5 bases from V and 2 from J; bases not matched to a gene: 7. The CDR3 totals 15 residues. Germline V gives CDR1 SGHVS, CDR2 FQNEAQ. This CDR3 reads CASSTRGGQTYEQYF. CDR3 bases: TGTGCCAGCAGCACGCGGGGGGGACAGACCTACGAGCAGTACTTC.

The CDR3 here is CASSPGRLLTYGYTF. The CDR3 DNA reads TGTGCCAGCAGCCCGGGACGATTGTTAACCTATGGCTACACCTTC. This chain uses TRBV3-1 (or the pseudogene TRBV3-2) with TRBJ1-2; maybe TRBD1 (5 bases). Germline V gives CDR1 LGHDT, CDR2 YNNKEL (reference sequence). The CDR3 loop spans 15 amino acids. V was clipped by 4 bases and J by 4 bases, with 16 bases between them.

In this sample, this clone turned up a few times. This sequence joins TRBV7-2 and TRBJ1-2; the D is unclear. The germline V gene has CDR1 SGHTA and CDR2 FQGNSA. The V and J ends lost 5 bases and 5 bases respectively, with 12 bases between them. The CDR3 loop spans 13 amino acids. CDR3 bases: TGTGCCAGCAGCCTACGGTCGGGTTATGGCTACACCTTC. Translated, it gives CASSLRSGYGYTF.

The V gene is TRBV5-4, the J gene TRBJ1-2, with D possibly TRBD1 on 6 matching bases. Germline values: CDR1 SGHNT, CDR2 YYREEE (reference sequence). V was clipped by 3 bases and J by 8 bases, with 17 bases between them. The CDR3 is made up of 14 amino acids. The CDR3 region has the DNA TGTGCCAGCAGCTCGACCGGGGGGCGCCGGGGCTACACCTTC. As protein: CASSSTGGRRGYTF.

This clone appeared a single time. The chain is built from TRBV6-5 and TRBJ1-2, with a tentative D call TRBD1 (5 bases). The V gene's germline CDR1 is MNHEY and CDR2 SVGAGI. The V end lost 5 bases, the J end lost 5 bases, and 9 bases lay between the germline ends. There are 12 residues in the CDR3. DNA of the CDR3: TGTGCCAGCAGTCAGGCAGGGTATGGCTACACCTTC. It translates to CASSQAGYGYTF.